This TCR beta chain originates from a study of cytomegalovirus exposure and HLA in healthy donors. About the research overall: Clustering assigned about 80% of the approximately 400 genotyped donors to the Caucasian-associated ancestry cluster.

As concerns this clone: No antigen is known for it.

This CDR3 is 18 amino acids long. The ends were cut back, 3 bases at V and 5 bases at J, with 24 bases in the middle. Germline V gene sequence: CDR1 SGHDN, CDR2 FVKESK. The PCR made use of 60 Vbeta and 13 Jbeta primers. As processed by the authors: It was a later analysis that counted 83 million or so unique TCR beta chains, of which some 10 million were shared. Repertoires were generated with immunoSEQ multiplex PCR, while TCRdb's copy carries only in-frame clones and drops some. V and J calls and clone size are those listed in that table; D and trimming were worked out from the DNA. The table lists 110,000 to 150,000 clones. Study-level findings and limits: The study listed some 160 cytomegalovirus-associated TCR beta chains.

The specimen was PBMCs. The genes are TRBV14 and TRBJ2-3; TRBD2 might be the D (5 bases). The source of this sequence is a woman aged 18-29 years in good health and CMV-seronegative. CDR3 coding DNA: TGTGCCAGCAGCCACGGGATAAGACTGCGCCCATCCAAAGATACGCAGTATTTT. Its protein is CASSHGIRLRPSKDTQYF.